The 27 T cell receptor beta chains in this list originate from one sample, sequenced in a study of CD8 T cells in ankylosing spondylitis. TCRdb re-called the 5' RACE reads through MiXCR, storing one row per CDR3 protein. The sample lists about 140,000 distinct CDR3 sequences; roughly 8.4% were seen once. Source material: synovial fluid, either unsorted or a sorted T cell fraction (not recorded which). The receptors stem from a male donor with ankylosing spondylitis.

The sample holds many counts of this clonotype. The gene calls are TRBV7-2 and TRBJ1-2; the D gene is possibly TRBD1 (6 bases). The CDR3 runs 16 residues. The germline CDR1 and CDR2 sequences are SGHTA and FQGNSA. Trimming stripped 5 bases from V and 1 base from J, with 17 bases between. The CDR3 here is CASSVQWDTINYGYTF. CDR3 coding DNA: TGTGCCAGCAGCGTTCAGTGGGACACTATTAACTATGGCTACACCTTC.

The chain links TRBV5-1 to TRBJ2-7, with a possible D match to TRBD1 (6 bases). This CDR3 contains 14 residues. V shed 1 base and J shed 5 bases, with 13 bases lying between them. The germline V gene has CDR1 SGHRS and CDR2 YFSETQ. Written as DNA, the CDR3 is TGCGCCAGCAGCTTGTTTCAGGGGCTCAACGAGCAGTACTTC. Its translation is CASSLFQGLNEQYF.

Ten or more counts support this clonotype. The chain has TRBV7-9 and TRBJ2-1; D unclear. Germline assignment: CDR1 SEHNR and CDR2 FQNEAQ (reference sequence). CDR3 length: 13 residues. Trimming stripped 1 base from V and 6 bases from J, with 7 bases between. The CDR3: CASSLGRSNEQFF. The CDR3 DNA follows: TGTGCCAGCAGCTTAGGTAGGAGCAATGAGCAGTTCTTC.

This clonotype was picked up many times. The CDR3 region is CASSSWGDYYGYTF. The CDR3 region has the DNA TGTGCCAGCAGTTCATGGGGGGACTACTATGGCTACACCTTC. The V call is TRBV7-6, the J call TRBJ1-2; D is perhaps TRBD1 (5 bases). The germline V gene encodes CDR1 SGHVS and CDR2 FNYEAQ. V shed 6 bases and J shed 3 bases, with 14 bases lying between them. CDR3 length: 14 amino acids.

This clonotype has more than one count but fewer than ten. The V and J genes are TRBV15 and TRBJ1-5, with D possibly TRBD1 on 5 matching bases. This CDR3 region has 14 residues. The V end was cut by 1 base, the J end by 4 bases, with 8 bases between. CDR1 is LNHNV, CDR2 YYDKDF, per germline (reference sequence). CDR3 sequence reads: CATSRAGGNQPQHF. CDR3 sequence (DNA): TGTGCCACCAGCAGAGCCGGGGGGAATCAGCCCCAGCATTTT.

The rearrangement uses TRBV19 and TRBJ2-7, with TRBD2 matching 8 bases. The V gene end was trimmed by 6 bases and the J gene end by 1 base; junction bases not matched to a gene: 2. CDR1 is LNHDA, CDR2 SQIVND, per germline (reference sequence). The CDR3 runs to 13 residues. Here the CDR3 reads CASRAGESYEQYF. The DNA of the CDR3 is TGTGCCAGTAGAGCGGGAGAGTCCTACGAGCAGTACTTC.

This clonotype was seen repeatedly, ten times or more. The V and J genes are TRBV7-8 and TRBJ1-2; D possibly corresponds to TRBD1 (6 bases). The CDR3 consists of 14 residues. Germline CDR1 SGHVS, CDR2 FQNEAQ. Between the trimmed V and J ends, which lost 5 bases and 3 bases, there was a span of 13 bases. The CDR3 DNA reads as TGTGCCAGCAGCCGACAGGTCCCAGACTATGGCTACACCTTC. This sequence encodes CASSRQVPDYGYTF. Looking up the rest from reference TRBV7-8 and TRBJ1-2 gives the full variable domain: GAGVSQSPRYKVAKRGQDVALRCDPISGHVSLFWYQQALGQGPEFLTYFQNEAQLDKSGLPSDRFFAERPEGSVSTLKIQRTQQEDSAVYLCASSRQVPDYGYTFGSGTRLTVV.

In this sample, this clonotype turned up a few times. V usage is TRBV4-3 and J usage is TRBJ2-2; a possible D gene is TRBD2 (5 bases). With 0 bases removed from V and 3 bases from J, the gap between germline ends came to 11 bases. The CDR3 runs 16 residues. Germline CDR1 reads LGHNA; CDR2 reads YSLEER. The CDR3 protein is CASSQDPGIDTGELFF. The CDR3 nucleotides are TGCGCCAGCAGCCAAGATCCCGGGATCGACACCGGGGAGCTGTTTTTT.

A few counts support this clonotype. V gene TRBV24-1 combines with J gene TRBJ2-3; 7 bases align to TRBD1. The germline CDR1 and CDR2 sequences are KGHDR and SFDVKD. The CDR3 contains 19 residues. Trimming removed 0 bases from V and 0 bases from J; junction bases left unmatched: 11. The CDR3 spells CATSDLVWKGALSTDTQYF. The CDR3 DNA is TGTGCCACCAGTGATTTGGTCTGGAAGGGGGCCCTTAGCACAGATACGCAGTATTTT.

This clonotype was seen a few times. Possible read error: a much larger clone is one base away. The rearrangement links TRBV20-1 to TRBJ1-6, with D unclear. CDR1 DFQATT and CDR2 SNEGSKA come from the germline V gene (reference sequence). The CDR3 has 15 amino acids. V gave up 5 bases and J gave up 7 bases, with 18 bases separating them. CDR3 nucleotides: TGCAGTGCTTCCGGTGGCGTCACGGCGAATTCACCCCTCCACTTT. This codes for CSASGGVTANSPLHF.

This clonotype came up a few times. The J gene is TRBJ2-3, the V gene TRBV6-1; maybe TRBD2 (5 bases). The CDR3 totals 13 residues. The ends were cut back, 3 bases at V and 1 base at J, with 5 bases in the middle. Germline V CDR1 and CDR2: MNHNS, SASEGT. The DNA of the CDR3 is TGTGCCAGCAGTGAGCGGGGCACAGATACGCAGTATTTT. It codes for CASSERGTDTQYF.

This clonotype appeared many times. The chain carries TRBV2 and TRBJ2-4; 7 nucleotides align to TRBD2. The CDR3 is 12 amino acids. The ends lost 8 bases at V and 9 bases at J; junction bases unmatched: 7. Looked up from germline, CDR1 is SNHLY and CDR2 is FYNNEI. CDR3 loop: CASRVGGVIQYF. CDR3 in DNA: TGTGCCAGCCGTGTGGGGGGGGTCATTCAGTACTTC.

This clonotype was seen repeatedly, ten times or more. V usage is TRBV7-2 and J usage is TRBJ1-4; 10 bases fit TRBD1. The germline V gene encodes CDR1 SGHTA and CDR2 FQGNSA. V trimming: 3 bases; J trimming: 10 bases; junction bases outside the gene matches: 8. The CDR3 spans 15 residues. This chain's CDR3 is CASSFTGTGDGKLFF. The CDR3 nucleotides are TGTGCCAGCAGCTTCACCGGGACAGGGGATGGAAAACTGTTTTTT.

The sample holds a few counts of this clonotype. The CDR3 nucleotides read TGTGCCAGCAGTGACATCCTGGGACAGTACAATGAGCAGTTCTTC. Its translation: CASSDILGQYNEQFF. The chain links TRBV25-1 to TRBJ2-1; 7 nucleotides align to TRBD1. This CDR3 contains 15 residues. V was pared by 3 bases and J by 4 bases, with 6 bases of the junction left unmatched. Germline V lookup: CDR1 MGHDK, CDR2 SYGVNS.

This clonotype has at least ten counts. The chain links TRBV20-1 to TRBJ1-1, with D unresolved. Trimming removed 8 bases from V and 0 bases from J, with 13 bases in between. Germline-derived CDR1 and CDR2 are DFQATT and SNEGSKA (reference sequence). The CDR3 spans 13 residues. The CDR3 DNA reads as TGCAGTACAACCGGAGGGATGAACACTGAAGCTTTCTTT. Protein: CSTTGGMNTEAFF.

By its share, this clonotype is medium-sized (0.01 to 0.1%). This chain uses TRBV7-9 with TRBJ1-2; no definite D call. V was shortened by 3 bases and J by 2 bases, with 13 bases between the two germline ends. CDR1 is SEHNR, CDR2 FQNEAQ, per germline (reference sequence). The CDR3 is made up of 15 amino acids. The CDR3 is CASSFDQTFNYGYTF. CDR3 DNA sequence: TGTGCCAGCAGCTTCGATCAGACATTCAACTATGGCTACACCTTC.

This clonotype was counted many times. The chain links TRBV10-3 to TRBJ1-2; TRBD1 might be the D (5 bases). CDR3 length: 14 amino acids. With 5 bases removed from V and 8 bases from J, the gap between germline ends came to 18 bases. The germline CDR1 and CDR2 sequences are ENHRY and SYGVKD. The CDR3 loop is CAISLGDFPRGYTF. DNA for the CDR3: TGTGCCATCAGTCTTGGGGACTTTCCGCGGGGCTACACCTTC.

This clonotype occurred a few times. The chain couples TRBV7-6 to TRBJ1-2; TRBD1 might be the D (5 bases). Germline CDR1 is SGHVS and CDR2 is FNYEAQ. V lost 4 bases and J lost 4, with 22 bases in between. This CDR3 is built from 17 residues. CDR3 residues: CASSSFQGPLRSYGYTF. The CDR3 DNA is TGTGCCAGCAGCTCATTCCAGGGCCCCCTCAGGAGCTATGGCTACACCTTC.

This clonotype has ten or more counts. The DNA for the CDR3 is TGCAGCCTCGCGTCTGGGGCACTCGGGGAGCAGTTCTTC. Its translation: CSLASGALGEQFF. This chain uses TRBV29-1 with TRBJ2-1, with D perhaps TRBD1 (5 bases). CDR3 size: 13 residues. Germline CDR1 SQVTM, CDR2 ANQGSEA. Trimming pared 8 bases from V and 10 bases from J, leaving 21 bases between.

This clonotype has at least ten counts. This chain uses TRBV4-3 with TRBJ2-7; D is possibly TRBD2 (5 bases). Germline V gives CDR1 LGHNA, CDR2 YSLEER. This CDR3 region has 15 residues. Trimming stripped 0 bases from V and 0 bases from J, with 9 bases between. CDR3 in amino acids: CASSQEAESSYEQYF. Here the CDR3 DNA reads TGCGCCAGCAGCCAAGAAGCGGAAAGCTCCTACGAGCAGTACTTC.

This clonotype was counted ten times or more. V gene TRBV7-2 combines with J gene TRBJ1-2; D ambiguous. Germline CDR1 reads SGHTA; CDR2 reads FQGNSA. The CDR3 sequence is 14 residues long. Deletions cut 1 base from V and 8 bases from J, with 14 bases between. Here the CDR3 reads CASSLGFGIGGYTF. CDR3 DNA: TGTGCCAGCAGCTTAGGGTTCGGGATAGGGGGCTACACCTTC.

In its sample, this clonotype was seen a few times. The chain employs TRBV5-1 and TRBJ2-5; D remains unclear. Germline loops: CDR1 SGHRS, CDR2 YFSETQ. This CDR3 spans 15 amino acids. Trimming left V 0 bases short and J 1 base short, with 10 bases between. The CDR3 DNA sequence: TGCGCCAGCAGCTTGGGCAGAAAACTCCAAGAGACCCAGTACTTC. This gives the protein CASSLGRKLQETQYF.

The V gene is TRBV5-5, the J gene TRBJ2-2; no clear D gene. Germline CDR1 SGHKS, CDR2 YYEKEE (reference sequence). This CDR3 has 14 amino acids. The germline V and J ends were trimmed by 0 bases and 3 bases, with 6 bases remaining between them. CDR3 protein: CASSLVTDTGELFF. The CDR3, as DNA: TGTGCCAGCAGCTTGGTTACAGACACCGGGGAGCTGTTTTTT.

The chain recombines TRBV28 with TRBJ2-1; 7 bases fit TRBD1. Unmatched junction bases numbered 3, after V lost 4 bases and J lost 6 bases. The V gene's germline CDR1 is MDHEN and CDR2 SYDVKM. CDR3 length equals 13 residues. CDR3 in amino acids: CASSSRTGNEQFF. The CDR3 nucleotides read TGTGCCAGCAGTTCCCGGACAGGCAATGAGCAGTTCTTC.

This clonotype was counted at least ten times. CDR3 residues: CASSQPATGLGTEAFF. CDR3 in DNA: TGTGCCAGCAGCCAACCAGCGACAGGGTTGGGCACTGAAGCTTTCTTT. This rearrangement joins TRBV4-2 to TRBJ1-1; 7 bases line up with TRBD1. CDR1 and CDR2 from the germline V gene are LGHNA and YNFKEQ. V shed 2 bases and J 4 bases; nucleotides not matched to a gene: 10. CDR3 length equals 16 residues.

This clonotype was seen repeatedly, ten times or more. The gene calls are TRBV12-3 or TRBV12-4 and TRBJ2-1; 7 positions agree with TRBD1. V shed 5 bases, J shed 9 bases, and the junction held 10 bases outside the gene matches. The length of the CDR3 is 14 residues. The CDR3 sequence is CASSVSGTALEQFF. CDR3 nucleotides: TGTGCCAGCAGTGTATCCGGGACAGCACTTGAGCAGTTCTTC.

The J gene is TRBJ2-2, the V gene TRBV9; the D gene could be TRBD1 or TRBD2 (5 bases each). The V and J ends lost 0 bases and 2 bases respectively, with 11 bases between them. Germline CDR1 and CDR2: SGDLS and YYNGEE. The CDR3 length is 16 residues. CDR3 DNA: TGTGCCAGCAGCGTAGGTGGGGGTACTAACACCGGGGAGCTGTTTTTT. It yields the protein CASSVGGGTNTGELFF.